These 4 T cell receptor beta chains came from one sample sequenced in a study of T cells after yellow fever vaccination. TCRdb independently ran MiXCR on the 5' RACE reads; one entry per CDR3 protein. This sample carries hundreds of thousands of distinct CDR3 sequences, roughly an eighth of them seen once, and the ten largest clones take about 16%. The source material was PBMCs, sampled on the day of the yellow fever booster vaccination. The receptors stem from a man aged 30 to 39 who received the YFV17D yellow fever vaccine.

This clonotype was counted a few times. The CDR3 DNA reads TGTGCCAGCAGCTTTCGAGCGGGAGTTGACTACGAGCAGTACTTC. The encoded protein is CASSFRAGVDYEQYF. The rearrangement joins TRBV7-2 to TRBJ2-7; 8 nucleotides line up with TRBD2. J was trimmed by 3 bases and V by 3 bases; bases with no gene match: 7. CDR1 is SGHTA, CDR2 FQGNSA, per germline. The CDR3 consists of 15 residues.

The chain carries TRBV7-2 and TRBJ2-1, with TRBD2 identical over 8 bases. There are 17 residues in the CDR3. V trimming: 6 bases; J trimming: 7 bases; junction bases outside the gene matches: 17. Germline CDR1 SGHTA, CDR2 FQGNSA. The CDR3 coding sequence is TGTGCCAGCAGAAGTGAGGGGCGGGAGGTCCCTCGAAATGAGCAGTTCTTC. Protein product: CASRSEGREVPRNEQFF.

J is TRBJ2-3 and V is TRBV6-1; weak D call: TRBD1 (6 bases). The V end was cut by 7 bases, the J end by 8 bases, with 25 bases between. CDR3 length: 16 residues. Germline-derived CDR1 and CDR2 are MNHNS and SASEGT. DNA for the CDR3: TGTGCCAGCACTGCGAAGACGGGACATACGGACGCTACGCAGTATTTT. Amino acids: CASTAKTGHTDATQYF.

This chain connects TRBV18 to TRBJ2-1; D not certain. The V end was cut by 3 bases, the J end by 1 base, with 13 bases between. The germline gives CDR1 KGHSH, CDR2 LQKENI. This CDR3 comprises 16 residues. The CDR3 DNA reads as TGTGCCAGCTCACCCTATTTTGGAGAATCCTACAATGAGCAGTTCTTC. It yields the protein CASSPYFGESYNEQFF. Drawing the rest from reference TRBV18 and TRBJ2-1, the complete variable domain is NAGVMQNPRHLVRRRGQEARLRCSPMKGHSHVYWYRQLPEEGLKFMVYLQKENIIDESGMPKERFSAEFPKEGPSILRIQQVVRGDSAAYFCASSPYFGESYNEQFFGPGTRLTVL.